The next 27 T cell receptor beta chains were all read from a single sample in a study of identical twins. TCRdb called the 5' RACE reads again in MiXCR, with one record for every CDR3 protein. The sample includes roughly 720,000 distinct CDR3 sequences, roughly 18% of them seen just once. Separately, the same data were catalogued under a study of T cells expressing NK-cell markers.

Sample: PBMCs. The receptors were sampled from a woman under 30 in good health.

This clonotype was picked up a small number of times. The genes are TRBV14 and TRBJ1-4, with D maybe TRBD1 (5 bases). The CDR3 is made up of 15 amino acids. Germline V CDR1 and CDR2: SGHDN, FVKESK. V was pared by 1 base and J by 7 bases, with 13 bases between. The CDR3 is CASSQVGGAGEKLFF. In DNA, the CDR3 is TGTGCCAGCAGCCAAGTGGGGGGTGCAGGTGAAAAACTGTTTTTT.

The CDR3 bases are TGTGCCAGCAGCCAAGGGCCTGCGAACACCGGGGAGCTGTTTTTT. This codes for CASSQGPANTGELFF. The chain links TRBV3-1 to TRBJ2-2; the D is unclear. Deletions cut 1 base from V and 0 bases from J, with 6 bases between. The CDR3 is made up of 15 amino acids. Germline-derived CDR1 and CDR2 are LGHDT and YNNKEL (reference sequence).

This clonotype was seen a few times. This rearrangement joins TRBV20-1 to TRBJ2-1; 16 bases match TRBD2. This CDR3 has 16 residues. The V gene's germline CDR1 is DFQATT and CDR2 SNEGSKA (reference sequence). The ends lost 6 bases at V and 4 bases at J; junction bases unmatched: 6. The CDR3 reads CSAGTSGRAMYNEQFF. The CDR3 bases are TGCAGTGCCGGGACTAGCGGGAGGGCCATGTACAATGAGCAGTTCTTC.

This clonotype has a handful of counts. The V call is TRBV5-1, the J call TRBJ2-7; maybe TRBD2 (5 bases). V lost 0 bases and J 9 bases, leaving 10 bases between the germline ends. The CDR3 extends over 12 amino acids. The V gene's germline CDR1 is SGHRS and CDR2 YFSETQ. This chain's CDR3 is CASSLGLSGQYF. CDR3 DNA: TGCGCCAGCAGCTTGGGACTATCGGGGCAGTACTTC.

This clonotype has just a few counts. The gene calls are TRBV6-4 and TRBJ2-2; D is possibly TRBD1 (6 bases). Trimming took 7 bases from V and 6 from J, leaving 12 bases between them. The CDR3 loop spans 13 amino acids. The germline CDR1 and CDR2 sequences are MRHNA and SNTAGT. CDR3: CASIQGMSGELFF. The CDR3 DNA sequence: TGTGCCAGCATCCAGGGGATGTCCGGGGAGCTGTTTTTT.

This clonotype was counted between two and nine times. This chain links TRBV28 with TRBJ1-6; D ambiguous. This CDR3 spans 15 amino acids. Germline V gene sequence: CDR1 MDHEN, CDR2 SYDVKM. The V gene lost 4 bases and the J gene lost 4 bases, with 11 bases spanning the gap. CDR3 in DNA: TGTGCCAGCAGTTCCCGACCTGATTATAATTCACCCCTCCACTTT. Protein product: CASSSRPDYNSPLHF.

The chain recombines TRBV2 with TRBJ2-4; D is perhaps TRBD2 (6 bases). Germline V gives CDR1 SNHLY, CDR2 FYNNEI. Trimming took off 8 bases at V and 2 bases at J, with 13 bases between the two ends. This CDR3 has 14 residues. The CDR3 bases are TGTGCCAGCTCGGCACGGGGGACCAAAAACATTCAGTACTTC. Encoded protein: CASSARGTKNIQYF.

This clonotype occurred a few times. The V gene is TRBV7-2, the J gene TRBJ1-5; 7 bases align to TRBD1. J was trimmed by 2 bases and V by 8 bases; bases with no gene match: 9. Looked up from germline, CDR1 is SGHTA and CDR2 is FQGNSA. The CDR3 has 15 amino acids. The CDR3 DNA reads as TGTGCCAGCGGACTCAGGGGGGGCGGCAATCAGCCCCAGCATTTT. It encodes CASGLRGGGNQPQHF. Full variable domain (missing parts from reference TRBV7-2 and TRBJ1-5): GAGVSQSPSNKVTEKGKDVELRCDPISGHTALYWYRQSLGQGLEFLIYFQGNSAPDKSGLPSDRFSAERTGGSVSTLTIQRTQQEDSAVYLCASGLRGGGNQPQHFGDGTRLSIL.

In its sample, this clonotype was seen many times. J is TRBJ2-5 and V is TRBV20-1; 8 bases are a match to TRBD2. Germline CDR1 DFQATT, CDR2 SNEGSKA (reference sequence). Germline trimming cut 8 bases from V and 3 bases from J; bases unmatched to any gene: 8. This CDR3 has 13 residues. Here the CDR3 reads CSYSPGGEETQYF. The CDR3 DNA reads TGCAGTTATTCTCCGGGAGGGGAAGAGACCCAGTACTTC.

Only a few counts were recorded for this clonotype. This rearrangement joins TRBV20-1 to TRBJ2-3; the match to TRBD2 covers 10 bases. Germline CDR1 reads DFQATT; CDR2 reads SNEGSKA (reference sequence). There are 17 residues in the CDR3. The J segment lost 2 bases and the V segment lost 6 bases, leaving 14 bases of the junction unmatched. CDR3 DNA sequence: TGCAGTGCGCCCGGGCACTTCAGCGGGAGGGCCACAGATACGCAGTATTTT. Protein product: CSAPGHFSGRATDTQYF.

This clonotype was seen more than once but under ten times. This chain uses TRBV20-1 with TRBJ1-1; TRBD1 agrees at 10 bases. The CDR3 is 14 residues long. CDR1 and CDR2 (germline): DFQATT, SNEGSKA (reference sequence). With 5 bases clipped from V and 0 bases from J, the junction kept 3 bases outside the gene matches. CDR3 amino acids: CSAPGQGMNTEAFF. CDR3 in DNA: TGCAGTGCTCCGGGACAGGGGATGAACACTGAAGCTTTCTTT.

The chain couples TRBV24-1 to TRBJ2-1; the match to TRBD2 covers 7 bases. The CDR3 has 14 amino acids. Germline trimming cut 6 bases from V and 4 bases from J; bases unmatched to any gene: 5. The germline gives CDR1 KGHDR, CDR2 SFDVKD. The CDR3 sequence is CATSPTGGYNEQFF. The CDR3 DNA follows: TGTGCCACCAGTCCTACGGGGGGTTACAATGAGCAGTTCTTC.

A few counts support this clonotype. V and J are TRBV10-3 and TRBJ1-1; D is possibly TRBD1 (6 bases). This CDR3 is built from 15 residues. The V and J ends lost 10 bases and 0 bases respectively, with 18 bases between them. Germline-derived CDR1 and CDR2 are ENHRY and SYGVKD. For the CDR3, the DNA is TGTGCCACCGCTCACCCTGACAGGTTGAACACTGAAGCTTTCTTT. Amino acids: CATAHPDRLNTEAFF.

The chain links TRBV3-1 to TRBJ2-3; D gene ambiguous. Germline CDR1 is LGHDT and CDR2 is YNNKEL (reference sequence). This CDR3 has 12 amino acids. The CDR3 protein is CSATASTDTQYF. CDR3 DNA sequence: TGTTCGGCCACCGCGAGCACAGATACGCAGTATTTT.

The chain links TRBV29-1 to TRBJ2-3; a possible D gene is TRBD1 (6 bases). CDR3 length: 14 residues. Between the trimmed V and J ends, which lost 4 bases and 2 bases, there was a span of 13 bases. CDR1 SQVTM and CDR2 ANQGSEA come from the germline V gene. The CDR3, as DNA: TGCAGCGTTGTACCAGGGGCTGTCACAGATACGCAGTATTTT. This translates into CSVVPGAVTDTQYF.

This clonotype has more than one count but fewer than ten. The chain couples TRBV20-1 to TRBJ1-1, with D maybe TRBD1 (5 bases). Germline V gene sequence: CDR1 DFQATT, CDR2 SNEGSKA (reference sequence). CDR3 length: 13 residues. V shed 5 bases and J shed 4 bases, with 14 bases lying between them. CDR3 nucleotides: TGCAGTGCTTCGAGGGGCTCAGCCACTGAAGCTTTCTTT. This encodes CSASRGSATEAFF.

The chain employs TRBV4-3 and TRBJ2-2; maybe TRBD1 (6 bases). Germline CDR1 and CDR2: LGHNA and YSLEER. Between the trimmed V and J ends, which lost 1 base and 6 bases, there was a span of 15 bases. This CDR3 contains 16 residues. Written as DNA, the CDR3 is TGCGCCAGCAGCCAAGCTTCAGGGGCTGAGGCCGGGGAGCTGTTTTTT. Protein product: CASSQASGAEAGELFF.

The chain is built from TRBV27 and TRBJ2-2; perhaps TRBD2 as D (5 bases). This CDR3 region has 15 residues. The germline CDR1 and CDR2 sequences are MNHEY and SMNVEV (reference sequence). Deletions cut 2 bases from V and 5 bases from J, with 12 bases between. In DNA form, the CDR3 reads TGTGCCAGCAGTTTAGTATACGGCGGGACCGGGGAGCTGTTTTTT. Translating it yields CASSLVYGGTGELFF.

This clonotype was recorded at least ten times. The chain employs TRBV7-9 and TRBJ2-3; D not resolved. Trimming took 1 base from V and 1 from J, leaving 6 bases between them. There are 14 residues in the CDR3. In germline, CDR1 is SEHNR, CDR2 FQNEAQ (reference sequence). The CDR3 reads CASSLDSGTDTQYF. As DNA, the CDR3 is TGTGCCAGCAGCTTAGATTCCGGCACAGATACGCAGTATTTT. The full variable domain, its missing parts supplied by reference TRBV7-9 and TRBJ2-3, is DTGVSQNPRHKITKRGQNVTFRCDPISEHNRLYWYRQTLGQGPEFLTYFQNEAQLEKSRLLSDRFSAERPKGSFSTLEIQRTEQGDSAMYLCASSLDSGTDTQYFGPGTRLTVL.

This clonotype showed up many times. This chain joins TRBV6-1 and TRBJ2-7; TRBD2 aligns across 10 bases. J lost 2 bases, V lost 3 bases, and 7 bases had no gene match. This CDR3 has 16 amino acids. CDR1 and CDR2 from the germline V gene are MNHNS and SASEGT. The CDR3: CASSEGTSGDPYEQYF. Here the CDR3 DNA reads TGTGCCAGCAGTGAGGGAACTAGCGGGGATCCCTACGAGCAGTACTTC.

V gene TRBV6-5 combines with J gene TRBJ2-1, with 10 bases fitting TRBD2. This CDR3 has 16 amino acids. Unmatched junction bases numbered 4, after V lost 1 base and J lost 4 bases. Germline V gives CDR1 MNHEY, CDR2 SVGAGI. For the CDR3, the DNA is TGTGCCAGCAGTTACTGGAGCGGGGGGGTTTACAATGAGCAGTTCTTC. Translating it yields CASSYWSGGVYNEQFF.

This clonotype occurred a few times. The chain links TRBV18 to TRBJ2-5; no clear D gene. Germline CDR1 is KGHSH and CDR2 is LQKENI. This CDR3 has 14 amino acids. Deletions cut 0 bases from V and 5 bases from J, with 10 bases between. The CDR3 sequence: CASSPPNVRETQYF. CDR3 DNA: TGTGCCAGCTCACCACCGAACGTCCGGGAGACCCAGTACTTC.

The chain uses TRBV12-3 or TRBV12-4 and TRBJ2-5; D tentatively fits TRBD1 or TRBD2 (6 bases each). This CDR3 is 14 amino acids long. V was shortened by 8 bases and J by 2 bases, with 15 bases between the two germline ends. The CDR3 DNA reads TGTGCCAGCCGGGGGCGGGGAGATCAAGAGACCCAGTACTTC. Amino acid sequence: CASRGRGDQETQYF.

This clonotype has more than one count but fewer than ten. The J gene is TRBJ1-2, the V gene TRBV12-3 or TRBV12-4; D ambiguous. The CDR3 is 14 amino acids. Deletions cut 7 bases from V and 8 bases from J, with 20 bases between. This CDR3 reads CASTPNDVRGGYTF. CDR3 in DNA: TGTGCCAGCACCCCCAACGACGTGCGTGGCGGCTACACCTTC.

This clonotype was recorded many times. The rearrangement uses TRBV7-9 and TRBJ2-7; TRBD1 matches at 8 bases. CDR3 length equals 16 residues. V lost 1 base to trimming and J lost 5 bases; unmatched junction nucleotides: 10. Germline-derived CDR1 and CDR2 are SEHNR and FQNEAQ (reference sequence). The CDR3 region is CASSLVTGQGRDEQYF. CDR3 in DNA: TGTGCCAGCAGCTTAGTGACTGGACAGGGACGGGACGAGCAGTACTTC.

The chain couples TRBV25-1 to TRBJ1-1; a weak D match, TRBD1 (5 bases). The CDR3 spans 15 residues. In germline, CDR1 is MGHDK, CDR2 SYGVNS. V gave up 7 bases and J gave up 3 bases, with 18 bases separating them. CDR3 residues: CASTPPLGRDTEAFF. In DNA form, the CDR3 reads TGTGCCAGCACCCCCCCTTTGGGGCGAGACACTGAAGCTTTCTTT.

This chain uses TRBV20-1 with TRBJ1-6; TRBD1 matches at 7 bases. The CDR3 totals 15 residues. The J segment lost 6 bases and the V segment lost 3 bases, leaving 8 bases of the junction unmatched. Germline V gene lookup returns CDR1 DFQATT and CDR2 SNEGSKA (reference sequence). The CDR3 sequence: CSASQLAGGNSPLHF. CDR3 DNA sequence: TGCAGTGCTAGCCAGCTAGCAGGGGGTAATTCACCCCTCCACTTT.